Shown below are 9 T cell receptor beta chains from a single sample sequenced in a study of tumor T cells in aggressive B-cell lymphoma. The assay was immunoSEQ multiplex PCR, and TCRdb's table has in-frame clones only and misses some. Here the sample spans 1,500 or so clones, approximately 93% being singletons. Sequenced material: tumor tissue. These receptor sequences come from an adult with diffuse large B cell lymphoma.

This rearrangement joins TRBV10-3 to TRBJ1-1; D remains ambiguous. This CDR3 comprises 13 residues. The germline V and J ends were trimmed by 6 bases and 5 bases, with 13 bases remaining between them. Per the germline V gene, CDR1 is ENHRY and CDR2 is SYGVKD. Written as DNA, the CDR3 is TGTGCCATCAGCCCGAACTTTAATACTGAAGCTTTCTTT. This sequence encodes CAISPNFNTEAFF.

The rearrangement joins TRBV6-4 to TRBJ1-6; 7 nucleotides agree with TRBD1. With 5 bases clipped from V and 7 bases from J, the junction kept 2 bases outside the gene matches. The CDR3 spans 13 residues. CDR1 and CDR2 (germline): MRHNA, SNTAGT. Here the CDR3 DNA reads TGTGCCAGCAGTCCACAGGGGAATTCACCCCTCCACTTT. Its translation is CASSPQGNSPLHF.

The chain couples TRBV27 to TRBJ2-6; D is uncertain. Looked up from germline, CDR1 is MNHEY and CDR2 is SMNVEV (reference sequence). This CDR3 has 14 amino acids. V dropped 5 bases and J dropped 4 bases, with 9 bases sitting between them. The CDR3: CASSPSLGANVLTF. The CDR3 DNA follows: TGTGCCAGCAGTCCGAGCCTCGGGGCCAACGTCCTGACTTTC.

This chain links TRBV14 with TRBJ2-2; TRBD2 might be the D (5 bases). Germline V gives CDR1 SGHDN, CDR2 FVKESK. V shed 4 bases and J shed 5 bases, with 14 bases lying between them. The CDR3 totals 15 residues. CDR3 DNA: TGTGCCAGCAGCCGTGGAGGCGGGCCGACCGGGGAGCTGTTTTTT. Encoded protein: CASSRGGGPTGELFF. The full variable domain, with the rest looked up from reference TRBV14 and TRBJ2-2, is EAGVTQFPSHSVIEKGQTVTLRCDPISGHDNLYWYRRVMGKEIKFLLHFVKESKQDESGMPNNRFLAERTGGTYSTLKVQPAELEDSGVYFCASSRGGGPTGELFFGEGSRLTVL.

The V and J genes are TRBV20-1 and TRBJ2-3; 7 bases are shared with TRBD1. V was pared by 3 bases and J by 10 bases, with 4 bases of the junction left unmatched. The germline gives CDR1 DFQATT, CDR2 SNEGSKA (reference sequence). This CDR3 is 11 amino acids long. The CDR3 bases are TGCAGTGCTAGCCTTCAGGGGGCGCAGTATTTT. It encodes CSASLQGAQYF.

The rearrangement joins TRBV5-6 to TRBJ2-7; 10 bases are a match to TRBD2. Germline V lookup: CDR1 SGHDT, CDR2 YYEEEE. CDR3 size: 15 residues. The junction had 5 bases not matched to a gene; V was cut back by 4 bases and J by 1 base. CDR3 sequence: CASSPSGGSSYEQYF. The CDR3 DNA is TGTGCCAGCAGCCCTAGCGGGGGTAGTTCCTACGAGCAGTACTTC.

The CDR3 DNA reads as TGTGCCTGGAGTGACACAGGGTACGGGAACACCATATATTTT. Protein product: CAWSDTGYGNTIYF. The rearrangement uses TRBV30 and TRBJ1-3; the D gene is possibly TRBD1 (6 bases). Deletions cut 1 base from V and 7 bases from J, with 14 bases between. The CDR3 sequence is 14 residues long. CDR1 GTSNPN and CDR2 SVGIG come from the germline V gene (reference sequence).

The rearrangement links TRBV20-1 to TRBJ2-7; 7 positions agree with TRBD1. Germline values: CDR1 DFQATT, CDR2 SNEGSKA (reference sequence). V was pared by 0 bases and J by 13 bases, with 6 bases of the junction left unmatched. This CDR3 is built from 11 residues. DNA for the CDR3: TGCAGTGCTAGAGAACAGGGGAAAGAATACTTC. Its translation: CSAREQGKEYF.

The chain joins TRBV7-3 to TRBJ2-3, with TRBD1 matching 9 bases. The CDR3 contains 14 residues. V lost 6 bases to trimming and J lost 3 bases; unmatched junction nucleotides: 4. Germline V lookup: CDR1 SGHTA, CDR2 FQGTGA. The CDR3 DNA reads TGTGCCAGCAGTACCGGGACAGGGACAGATACGCAGTATTTT. This codes for CASSTGTGTDTQYF.